This T cell receptor (beta chain) derives from a study of technical replicates of blood from a few donors (dated by TCRdb to between 2016 and 2019). To note about this clone: It has no known antigen specificity. There are no base qualities to consult, and no much larger clone falls within one base.

The library came from the immunoSEQ multiplex PCR assay. The clones in this table, taken by TCRdb from immuneACCESS, are in-frame only. Not every clone is retained; where verified, under half of the shortfall comes from an unresolved V gene, and the cause of the rest is unknown. In this sample the table shows 65,000 to 95,000 clones, around 93% of which occur a single time. 0.2% to 0.3% of the sample is in the top ten clones. The TCR sequence derives from a human donor in good health. What was sequenced was T cells isolated from PBMCs.

Read as DNA, the sequence is TGTGCCAGCAGCCAAGTCAAATCGGGGGGCCAACTGTTTTTT. This gives the protein CASSQVKSGGQLFF. This chain joins TRBV14 to TRBJ1-4; TRBD1 is possibly the D segment (6 matching bases). CDR1 is given as SGHDN and CDR2 as FVKESK, both from the germline V gene. The V and J ends are trimmed by 1 base and 12 bases, leaving 15 bases between them. The CDR3 numbers 14 residues from cysteine through phenylalanine. This entry keeps only the CDR3 DNA: 42 bases, framed from base 1.